Shown below are 4 T cell receptor beta chains from a single sample sequenced in a study of blood T cells in healthy people across ages. Primed by a sample-barcoded 5' primer and a J-beta primer mix, a second PCR proceeded for about 6 to 12 cycles. TCRdb itself ran the 5' RACE reads through MiXCR, one entry per CDR3 protein. This sample yields about 1,500,000 distinct CDR3 sequences, of which around 42% are seen a single time; less than 8% belongs to the top ten. The sequencing sample was made of blood. Receptors were obtained from a woman younger than 35 in good health.

CDR3 loop: CASTATGLPYEQYF. CDR3 DNA: TGTGCCAGCACGGCGACGGGCCTTCCGTACGAGCAGTACTTC. This sequence joins TRBV7-7 and TRBJ2-4; D remains unclear. The assigned J gene may be wrong: the sequence end matches TRBJ2-7 better. This CDR3 is built from 14 residues. Germline CDR1 reads SSHAT; CDR2 reads FNYEAQ (reference sequence).

The V gene is TRBV20-1, the J gene TRBJ2-1; 10 positions match TRBD2. Germline CDR1 DFQATT, CDR2 SNEGSKA (reference sequence). With V trimmed by 7 bases and J by 4 bases, 10 bases remained unmatched. CDR3 length equals 15 residues. The CDR3 region has the DNA TGCAGTGTTCCTGAGCTAGCGGGAGCTTACAATGAGCAGTTCTTC. Translation: CSVPELAGAYNEQFF.

This chain links TRBV20-1 with TRBJ2-3; 12 bases agree with TRBD2. The germline CDR1 and CDR2 sequences are DFQATT and SNEGSKA (reference sequence). The V and J ends lost 3 bases and 5 bases, in that order; junction bases with no gene match: 6. CDR3 size: 15 residues. The CDR3 DNA sequence: TGCAGTGCTAGGAAGGGACTAGCGGGTCTAGATACGCAGTATTTT. Translation: CSARKGLAGLDTQYF.

In the case of this clonotype: This may be a read error, as it is one base from a much larger clone. The V and J genes are TRBV3-1 and TRBJ2-7; 7 nucleotides agree with TRBD2. V shed 3 bases, J shed 7 bases, and the junction held 6 bases outside the gene matches. The germline V gene has CDR1 LGHDT and CDR2 YNNKEL (reference sequence). This CDR3 is 13 amino acids long. CDR3 sequence reads: CASSHSSGNEQYF. In nucleotides, the CDR3 is TGTGCCAGCAGCCATTCCAGCGGGAATGAGCAGTACTTC.